This TCR beta chain was captured by sequencing in a study of blood T cell repertoires in COVID-19. CDR1 and CDR2 from the germline V gene are DFQATT and SNEGSKA (reference sequence). Trimming cost V 3 bases and J 1 base, with 11 bases left between them. The CDR3 totals 14 residues. This clone appeared a single time. The method was immunoSEQ multiplex PCR; TCRdb's version includes in-frame clones alone and lacks a portion of them. This table holds around 200,000 clones, roughly 90% found once. The TCR comes from a man aged 45-65 years with acute or convalescent COVID-19. The source material was peripheral blood. This chain uses TRBV20-1 with TRBJ2-3; TRBD1 is a possible D gene (5 bases). The CDR3 sequence is CSASRQGGTDTQYF. In nucleotides, the CDR3 is TGCAGTGCTAGTCGTCAGGGTGGCACAGATACGCAGTATTTT.